The 8 T cell receptor beta chains below come from one sample, sequenced in a study of glioma-infiltrating T cells. Amplification of TCR alpha and beta CDR3 regions from RNA used iRepertoire nested multiplex PCR. TCRdb passed the multiplex PCR reads through MiXCR, listing each CDR3 protein once. This sample has approximately 400,000 distinct CDR3 sequences, with roughly two fifths found just once. The sample taken for sequencing was glioma tissue, nonneoplastic brain tissue, or PBMCs (not recorded which). All receptors come from a human donor with low-grade glioma or glioblastoma, undergoing nonglioma brain surgery, or in good health (not recorded which).

Comment on this clonotype: Without the conserved terminal phenylalanine or tryptophan, this CDR3 likely stems from a read error. This chain uses TRBV5-1 with TRBJ1-3; 7 nucleotides align to TRBD1. Trimming removed 4 bases from V and 4 bases from J; junction bases left unmatched: 5. Germline V gene sequence: CDR1 SGHRS, CDR2 YFSETQ. The CDR3 is made up of 14 amino acids. CDR3 residues: CASSPGGPGNTIYL. DNA of the CDR3: TGCGCCAGCAGCCCAGGGGGTCCGGGAAACACCATATATCTT.

This clonotype was seen more than once but under ten times. The J gene is TRBJ2-7, the V gene TRBV6-2 or TRBV6-3; 9 bases fit TRBD2. The CDR3 extends over 19 amino acids. V shed 2 bases and J 2 bases; nucleotides not matched to a gene: 16. Germline loops: CDR1 MNHEY, CDR2 SVGEGT. The CDR3 nucleotides read TGTGCCAGCAGTTACAGGGCTAGCGGGATCCTCCGGTCACCCTACGAGCAGTACTTC. Translating gives CASSYRASGILRSPYEQYF.

This clonotype was seen more than once but under ten times. This chain joins TRBV7-8 and TRBJ1-1; 7 bases are shared with TRBD1. Germline V gene lookup returns CDR1 SGHVS and CDR2 FQNEAQ. There are 15 residues in the CDR3. After removal of 1 base from V and 4 bases from J, the junction contained 6 bases not matched to a gene. The CDR3 loop reads CASSLVGQASTEAFF. The CDR3 DNA sequence: TGTGCCAGCAGCTTAGTCGGACAGGCAAGCACTGAAGCTTTCTTT.

The chain joins TRBV4-1 to TRBJ2-2; TRBD2 aligns across 8 bases. CDR3 length: 16 residues. Germline V gene lookup returns CDR1 MGHRA and CDR2 YSYEKL. Trimming removed 4 bases from V and 2 bases from J; junction bases left unmatched: 6. The CDR3 DNA reads TGCGCCAGCAGCCCCGGGGTAGCGGGAAACACCGGGGAGCTGTTTTTT. This codes for CASSPGVAGNTGELFF.

Comments on this clonotype: Relative to the germline gene, one junction end is altered; a read error may explain this. CDR3 DNA: TGCGCCAGCAGCCAACACACGACCATCTACAATGAGCAGTTCTTC. Protein sequence: CASSQHTTIYNEQFF. The gene calls are TRBV7-3 and TRBJ2-1; D is uncertain. Germline V gene data show CDR1 as SGHTA and CDR2 as FQGTGA. The CDR3 length is 15 residues.

The V call is TRBV20-1, the J call TRBJ2-1; 7 bases map to TRBD2. Trimming at V came to 1 base and at J to 0 bases, leaving 0 bases not matched to a gene. Germline V gene data show CDR1 as DFQATT and CDR2 as SNEGSKA (reference sequence). This CDR3 contains 14 residues. The DNA of the CDR3 is TGCAGTGCTAGAGTAGCGGGCTCCTACAATGAGCAGTTCTTC. Protein: CSARVAGSYNEQFF.

This clonotype was detected only once. Mismatch with germline at one junction end may stem from a read error. The chain is built from TRBV3-1 and TRBJ1-2, with TRBD1 as a possible D gene (5 bases). The CDR3 is made up of 16 amino acids. Germline V lookup: CDR1 LGHDT, CDR2 YNNKEL (reference sequence). In DNA, the CDR3 is TGTGCCGGCAGAGGGGCACTCACATCCCGACTAAGGGGCTACACCTTC. It specifies CAGRGALTSRLRGYTF. Using reference TRBV3-1 and TRBJ1-2 for the parts outside the CDR3, the full variable domain is DTAVSQTPKYLVTQMGNDKSIKCEQNLGHDTMYWYKQDSKKFLKIMFSYNNKELIINETVPNRFSPKSPDKAHLNLHINSLELGDSAVYFCAGRGALTSRLRGYTFGSGTRLTVV.

This clonotype was found many times. The CDR3 loop reads CASSSLGLSADTQYF. As DNA, the CDR3 is TGTGCCAGCAGTTCCCTCGGACTTTCCGCAGATACGCAGTATTTT. This chain links TRBV27 with TRBJ2-3; a weak D match, TRBD2 (5 bases). The CDR3 consists of 15 residues. Trimming left V 4 bases short and J 4 bases short, with 15 bases between. Germline loops: CDR1 MNHEY, CDR2 SMNVEV (reference sequence).